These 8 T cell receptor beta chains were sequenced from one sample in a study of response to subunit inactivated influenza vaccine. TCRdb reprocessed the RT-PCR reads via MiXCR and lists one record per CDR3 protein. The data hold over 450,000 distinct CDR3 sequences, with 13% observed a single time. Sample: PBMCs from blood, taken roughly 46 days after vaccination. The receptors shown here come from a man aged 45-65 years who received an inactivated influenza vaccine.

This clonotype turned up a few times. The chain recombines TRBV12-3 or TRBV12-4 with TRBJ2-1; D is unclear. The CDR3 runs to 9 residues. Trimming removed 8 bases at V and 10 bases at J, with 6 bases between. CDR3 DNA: TGTGCCAGCGGCAGGGAGCAGTTCTTC. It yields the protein CASGREQFF.

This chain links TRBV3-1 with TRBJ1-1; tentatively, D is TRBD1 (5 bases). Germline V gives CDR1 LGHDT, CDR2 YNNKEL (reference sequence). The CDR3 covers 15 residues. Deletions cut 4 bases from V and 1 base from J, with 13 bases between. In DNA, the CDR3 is TGTGCCAGCAGCCTCCGGACAAGCAGGAACACTGAAGCTTTCTTT. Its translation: CASSLRTSRNTEAFF. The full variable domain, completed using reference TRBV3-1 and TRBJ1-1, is DTAVSQTPKYLVTQMGNDKSIKCEQNLGHDTMYWYKQDSKKFLKIMFSYNNKELIINETVPNRFSPKSPDKAHLNLHINSLELGDSAVYFCASSLRTSRNTEAFFGQGTRLTVV.

The CDR3 loop reads CASSQDRAARYNEQFF. In DNA, the CDR3 is TGCGCCAGCAGCCAAGATAGGGCGGCCCGTTACAATGAGCAGTTCTTC. This chain links TRBV4-3 with TRBJ2-1; D not certain. Germline V gene sequence: CDR1 LGHNA, CDR2 YSLEER. The CDR3 covers 16 residues. The V end was cut by 0 bases, the J end by 4 bases, with 13 bases between.

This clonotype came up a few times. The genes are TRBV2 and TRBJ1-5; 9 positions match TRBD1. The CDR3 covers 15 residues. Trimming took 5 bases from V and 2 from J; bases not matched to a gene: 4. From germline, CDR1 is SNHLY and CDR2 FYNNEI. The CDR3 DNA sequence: TGTGCCAGCAGTCAGGACAGGGGCGGCAATCAGCCCCAGCATTTT. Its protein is CASSQDRGGNQPQHF.

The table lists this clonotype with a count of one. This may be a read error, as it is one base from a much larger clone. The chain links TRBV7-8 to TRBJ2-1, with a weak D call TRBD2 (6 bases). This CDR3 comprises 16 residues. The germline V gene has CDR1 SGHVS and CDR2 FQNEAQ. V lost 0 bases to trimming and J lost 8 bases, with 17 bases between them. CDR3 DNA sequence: TGTGCCAGCAGCTTAGCGGCTAGCGAGAGGGACCATGAGCAGTTCTTC. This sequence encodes CASSLAASERDHEQFF.

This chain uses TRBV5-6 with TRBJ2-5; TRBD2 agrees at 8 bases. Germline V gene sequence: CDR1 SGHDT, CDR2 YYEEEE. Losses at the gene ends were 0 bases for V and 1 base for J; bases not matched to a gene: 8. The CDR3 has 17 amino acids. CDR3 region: CASSLVVGGGSQETQYF. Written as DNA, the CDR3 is TGTGCCAGCAGCTTGGTCGTCGGCGGGGGGTCCCAAGAGACCCAGTACTTC.

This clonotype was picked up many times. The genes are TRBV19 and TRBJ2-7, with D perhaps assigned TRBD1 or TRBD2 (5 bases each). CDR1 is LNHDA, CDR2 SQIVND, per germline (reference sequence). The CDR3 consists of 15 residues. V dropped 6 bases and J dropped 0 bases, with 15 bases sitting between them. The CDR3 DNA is TGTGCCAGTAGCATCGCGGCAGGGACCTCCTACGAGCAGTACTTC. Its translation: CASSIAAGTSYEQYF.

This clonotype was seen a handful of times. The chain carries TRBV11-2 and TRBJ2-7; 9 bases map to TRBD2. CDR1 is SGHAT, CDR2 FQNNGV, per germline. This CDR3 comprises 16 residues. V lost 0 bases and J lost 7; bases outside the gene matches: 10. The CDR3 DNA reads TGTGCCAGCAGCTTAGATTTGCAAGCGGGGGGCCAGGAGCAGTACTTC. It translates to CASSLDLQAGGQEQYF. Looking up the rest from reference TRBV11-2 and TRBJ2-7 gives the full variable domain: EAGVAQSPRYKIIEKRQSVAFWCNPISGHATLYWYQQILGQGPKLLIQFQNNGVVDDSQLPKDRFSAERLKGVDSTLKIQPAKLEDSAVYLCASSLDLQAGGQEQYFGPGTRLTVT.